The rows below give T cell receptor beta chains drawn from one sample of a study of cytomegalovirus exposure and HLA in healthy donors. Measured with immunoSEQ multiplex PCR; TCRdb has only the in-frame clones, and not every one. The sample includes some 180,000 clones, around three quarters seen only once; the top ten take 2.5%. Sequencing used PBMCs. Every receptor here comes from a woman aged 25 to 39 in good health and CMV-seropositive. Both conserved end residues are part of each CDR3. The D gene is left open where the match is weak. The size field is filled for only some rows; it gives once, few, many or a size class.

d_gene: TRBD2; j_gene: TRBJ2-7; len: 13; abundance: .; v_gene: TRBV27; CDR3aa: CASRSGLIYEQYF; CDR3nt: TGTGCCAGCAGGTCGGGACTAATTTACGAGCAGTACTTC
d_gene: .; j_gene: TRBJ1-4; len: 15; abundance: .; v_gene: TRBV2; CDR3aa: CASKSRVSTNEKLFF; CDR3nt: TGTGCCAGCAAGAGCAGGGTTTCAACTAATGAAAAACTGTTTTTT
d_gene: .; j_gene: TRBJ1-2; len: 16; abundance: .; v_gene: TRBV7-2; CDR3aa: CASSLLETATNYGYTF; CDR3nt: TGTGCCAGCAGCTTATTGGAGACAGCTACTAACTATGGCTACACCTTC
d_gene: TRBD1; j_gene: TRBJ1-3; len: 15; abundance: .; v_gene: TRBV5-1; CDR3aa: CASSPGTGQGNTIYF; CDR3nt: TGCGCCAGCAGCCCGGGGACAGGGCAAGGAAACACCATATATTTT
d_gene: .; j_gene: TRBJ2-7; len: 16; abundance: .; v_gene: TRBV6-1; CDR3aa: CASSEAQGPRPYEQYF; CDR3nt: TGTGCCAGCAGTGAAGCTCAGGGGCCGCGACCCTACGAGCAGTACTTC
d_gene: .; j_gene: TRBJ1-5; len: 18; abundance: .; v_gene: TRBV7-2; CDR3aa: CASSLQLGYGIGNQPQHF; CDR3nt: TGTGCCAGCAGCCTACAGCTGGGTTATGGAATAGGCAATCAGCCCCAGCATTTT
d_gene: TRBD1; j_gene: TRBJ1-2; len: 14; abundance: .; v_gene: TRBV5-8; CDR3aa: CASSPGQAGYGYTF; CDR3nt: TGTGCCAGCAGCCCTGGACAGGCGGGTTATGGCTACACCTTC
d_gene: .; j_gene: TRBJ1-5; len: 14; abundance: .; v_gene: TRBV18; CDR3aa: CASSPGASNQPQHF; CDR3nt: TGTGCCAGCTCACCAGGGGCGAGCAATCAGCCCCAGCATTTT
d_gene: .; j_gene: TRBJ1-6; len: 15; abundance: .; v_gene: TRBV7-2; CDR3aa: CASSLGWGGGSPLHF; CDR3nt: TGTGCCAGCAGCTTAGGTTGGGGGGGAGGTTCACCCCTCCACTTT
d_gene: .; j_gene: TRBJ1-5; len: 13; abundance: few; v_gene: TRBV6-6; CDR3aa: CASRQGPGQPQHF; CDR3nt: TGTGCCAGCAGACAGGGTCCGGGTCAGCCCCAGCATTTT
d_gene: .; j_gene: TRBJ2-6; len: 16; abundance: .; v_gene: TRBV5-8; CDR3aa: CASSLERFSGANVLTF; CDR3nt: TGTGCCAGCAGCTTGGAACGGTTCTCTGGGGCCAACGTCCTGACTTTC
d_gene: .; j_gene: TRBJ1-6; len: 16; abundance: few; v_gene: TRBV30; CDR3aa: CAWSVKRGPSNSPLHF; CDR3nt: TGTGCCTGGAGTGTAAAGCGGGGACCTTCCAATTCACCCCTCCACTTT
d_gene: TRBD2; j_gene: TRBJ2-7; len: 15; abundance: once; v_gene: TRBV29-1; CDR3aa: CSVSHPGLAGFEQYF; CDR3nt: TGCAGCGTCTCCCATCCGGGACTAGCGGGGTTCGAGCAGTACTTC
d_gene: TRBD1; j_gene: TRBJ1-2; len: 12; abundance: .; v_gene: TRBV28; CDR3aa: CATRTGSYGYTF; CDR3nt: TGTGCCACCCGGACAGGGAGCTATGGCTACACCTTC
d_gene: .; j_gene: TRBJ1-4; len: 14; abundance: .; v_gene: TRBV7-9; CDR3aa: CASSLGQDNEKLFF; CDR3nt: TGTGCCAGCAGCTTGGGACAAGATAATGAAAAACTGTTTTTT
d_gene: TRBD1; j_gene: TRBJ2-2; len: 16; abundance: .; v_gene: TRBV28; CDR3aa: CAISQVTGGNTGELFF; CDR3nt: TGTGCCATCTCCCAGGTGACAGGGGGCAACACCGGGGAGCTGTTTTTT
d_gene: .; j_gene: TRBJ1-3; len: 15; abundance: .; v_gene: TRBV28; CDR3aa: CASSFARGPANTIYF; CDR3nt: TGTGCCAGCAGTTTTGCCAGAGGCCCTGCTAACACCATATATTTT
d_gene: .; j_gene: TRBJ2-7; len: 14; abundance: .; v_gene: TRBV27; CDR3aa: CASRKLGGSGEQYF; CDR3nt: TGTGCCAGCAGAAAATTAGGGGGATCAGGAGAGCAGTACTTC
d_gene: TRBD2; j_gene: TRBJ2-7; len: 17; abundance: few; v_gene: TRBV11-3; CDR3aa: CASSPGGLAGGRNEQYF; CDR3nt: TGTGCCAGCAGCCCCGGGGGACTAGCGGGGGGGAGAAACGAGCAGTACTTC
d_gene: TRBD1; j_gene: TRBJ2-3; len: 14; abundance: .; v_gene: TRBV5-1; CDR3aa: CASSSPTGGDTQYF; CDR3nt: TGCGCCAGCAGCTCGCCCACAGGGGGAGATACGCAGTATTTT
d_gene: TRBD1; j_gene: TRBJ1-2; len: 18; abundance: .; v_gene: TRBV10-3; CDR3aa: CAISESEGTGGLGSGYTF; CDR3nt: TGTGCCATCAGTGAGTCTGAAGGGACAGGGGGGCTCGGGAGCGGCTACACCTTC
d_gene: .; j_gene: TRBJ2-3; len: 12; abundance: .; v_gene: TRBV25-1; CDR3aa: CASSERADTQYF; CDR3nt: TGTGCCAGCAGTGAGCGGGCAGATACGCAGTATTTT
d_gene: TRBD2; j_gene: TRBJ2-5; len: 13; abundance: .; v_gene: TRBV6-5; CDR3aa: CASSPPGGETQYF; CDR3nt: TGTGCCAGCAGTCCCCCGGGGGGGGAGACCCAGTACTTC
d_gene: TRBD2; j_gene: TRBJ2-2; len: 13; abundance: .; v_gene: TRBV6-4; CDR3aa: CASSEGLAGELFF; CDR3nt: TGTGCCAGCAGTGAGGGACTAGCCGGGGAGCTGTTTTTT
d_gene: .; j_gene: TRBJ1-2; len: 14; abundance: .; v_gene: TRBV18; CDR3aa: CASSPGTANYGYTF; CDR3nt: TGTGCCAGCTCACCAGGAACAGCCAACTATGGCTACACCTTC
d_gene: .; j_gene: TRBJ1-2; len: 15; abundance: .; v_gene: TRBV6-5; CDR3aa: CASSQTWTANYGYTF; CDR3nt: TGTGCCAGCAGCCAGACCTGGACAGCTAACTATGGCTACACCTTC
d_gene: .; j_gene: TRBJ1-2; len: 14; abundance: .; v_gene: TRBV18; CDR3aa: CASSPGERGYGYTF; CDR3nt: TGTGCCAGCTCACCAGGGGAGCGGGGGTATGGCTACACCTTC
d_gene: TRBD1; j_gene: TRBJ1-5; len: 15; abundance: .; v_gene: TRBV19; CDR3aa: CASMIRTGPTGPQHF; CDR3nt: TGTGCCAGTATGATTCGGACAGGGCCAACGGGGCCCCAGCATTTT
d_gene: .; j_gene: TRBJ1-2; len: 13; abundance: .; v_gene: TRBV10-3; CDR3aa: CAVREDGNYGYTF; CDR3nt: TGTGCCGTACGGGAAGACGGAAACTATGGCTACACCTTC
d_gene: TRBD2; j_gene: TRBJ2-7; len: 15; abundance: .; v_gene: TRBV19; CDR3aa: CASIGLAGGAYEQYF; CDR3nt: TGTGCCAGTATCGGACTAGCGGGGGGGGCCTACGAGCAGTACTTC
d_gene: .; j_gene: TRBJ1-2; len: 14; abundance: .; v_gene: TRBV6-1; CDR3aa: CASSDPGPHYGYTF; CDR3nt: TGTGCCAGCAGTGACCCAGGGCCGCACTATGGCTACACCTTC
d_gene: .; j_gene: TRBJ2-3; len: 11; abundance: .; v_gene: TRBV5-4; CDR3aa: CASTGLGTQYF; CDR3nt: TGTGCCAGCACAGGGTTAGGTACGCAGTATTTT
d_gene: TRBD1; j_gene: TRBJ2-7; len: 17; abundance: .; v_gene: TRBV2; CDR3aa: CASSEWGQGLNSYEQYF; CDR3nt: TGTGCCAGCAGTGAATGGGGACAGGGACTGAACTCCTACGAGCAGTACTTC
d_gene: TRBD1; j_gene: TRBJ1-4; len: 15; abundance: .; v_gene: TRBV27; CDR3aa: CASSSSGGAGEKLFF; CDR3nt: TGTGCCAGCAGTTCATCAGGGGGCGCCGGTGAAAAACTGTTTTTT
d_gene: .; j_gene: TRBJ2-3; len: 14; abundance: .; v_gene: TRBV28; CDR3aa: CASSLQEGTDTQYF; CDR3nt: TGTGCCAGCAGTTTACAGGAGGGCACAGATACGCAGTATTTT
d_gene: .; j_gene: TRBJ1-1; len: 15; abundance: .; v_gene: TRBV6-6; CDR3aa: CASSTLGQLNTEAFF; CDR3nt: TGTGCCAGCAGTACCCTGGGACAACTGAACACTGAAGCTTTCTTT
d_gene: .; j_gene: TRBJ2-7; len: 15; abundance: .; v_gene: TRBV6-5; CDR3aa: CASSRGSRDSYEQYF; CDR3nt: TGTGCCAGCAGCCGCGGATCCAGGGACTCTTACGAGCAGTACTTC
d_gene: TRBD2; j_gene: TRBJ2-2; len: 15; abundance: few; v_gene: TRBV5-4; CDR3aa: CATGEGGPNTGELFF; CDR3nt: TGTGCCACCGGGGAGGGCGGGCCGAACACCGGGGAGCTGTTTTTT
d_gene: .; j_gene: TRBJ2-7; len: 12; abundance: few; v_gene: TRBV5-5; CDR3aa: CASSATDDEQYF; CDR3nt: TGTGCCAGCAGCGCGACAGATGACGAGCAGTACTTC
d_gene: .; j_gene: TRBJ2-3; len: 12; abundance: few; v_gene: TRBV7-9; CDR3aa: CASSSGQDTQYF; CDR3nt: TGTGCCAGCAGTAGTGGGCAAGATACGCAGTATTTT
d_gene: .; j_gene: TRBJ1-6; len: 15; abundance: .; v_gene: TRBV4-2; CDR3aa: CASSPLARGFPPLHF; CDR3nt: TGTGCCAGCAGCCCCCTTGCCAGGGGATTTCCACCCCTCCACTTT
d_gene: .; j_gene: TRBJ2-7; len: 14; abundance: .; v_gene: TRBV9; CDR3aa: CASSVGSTPYEQYF; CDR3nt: TGTGCCAGCAGCGTAGGGTCTACTCCCTACGAGCAGTACTTC
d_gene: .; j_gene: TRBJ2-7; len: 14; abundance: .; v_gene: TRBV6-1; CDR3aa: CASSDRQAAYEQYF; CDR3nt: TGTGCCAGCAGTGATAGACAGGCCGCCTACGAGCAGTATTTC
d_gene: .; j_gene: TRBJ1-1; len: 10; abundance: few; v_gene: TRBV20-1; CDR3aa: CSALRGEAFF; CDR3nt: TGCAGTGCTTTACGGGGTGAAGCTTTCTTT
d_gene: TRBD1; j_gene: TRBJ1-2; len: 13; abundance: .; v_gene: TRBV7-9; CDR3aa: CASSSGQGSGYTF; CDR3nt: TGTGCCAGCAGTTCGGGACAGGGAAGCGGCTACACCTTC
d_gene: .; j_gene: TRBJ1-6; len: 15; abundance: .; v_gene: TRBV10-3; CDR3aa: CAIRDSDPYNSPLHF; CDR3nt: TGTGCCATCAGGGACAGCGACCCTTATAATTCACCCCTCCACTTT